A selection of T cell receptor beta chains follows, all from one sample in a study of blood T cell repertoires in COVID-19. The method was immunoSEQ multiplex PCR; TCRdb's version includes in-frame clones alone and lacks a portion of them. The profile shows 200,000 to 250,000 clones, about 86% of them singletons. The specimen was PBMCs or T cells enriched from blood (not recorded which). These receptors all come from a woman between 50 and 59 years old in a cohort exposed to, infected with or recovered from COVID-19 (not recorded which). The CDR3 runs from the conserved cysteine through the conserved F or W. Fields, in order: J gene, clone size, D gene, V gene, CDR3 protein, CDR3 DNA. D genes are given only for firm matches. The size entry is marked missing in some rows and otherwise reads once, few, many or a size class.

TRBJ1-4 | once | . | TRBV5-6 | CASSPDGGNEKLFF | TGTGCCAGCAGCCCGGATGGGGGGAATGAAAAACTGTTTTTT
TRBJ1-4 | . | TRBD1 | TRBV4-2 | CASSGTGGDEKLFF | TGTGCCAGCAGCGGCACAGGGGGTGATGAAAAACTGTTTTTT
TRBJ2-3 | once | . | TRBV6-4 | CASSRGVRDTQYF | TGTGCCAGCAGCAGGGGTGTTAGGGATACGCAGTATTTT
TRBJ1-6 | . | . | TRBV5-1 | CASSLESYNSPLHF | TGCGCCAGCAGCTTAGAGTCTTATAATTCACCCCTCCACTTT
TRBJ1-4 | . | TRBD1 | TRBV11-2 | CASSPTGLSEKLFF | TGTGCCAGCAGCCCGACAGGGCTCAGCGAAAAACTGTTTTTT
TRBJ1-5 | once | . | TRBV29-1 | CSVSDSRNQPQHF | TGCAGCGTCTCGGACAGCAGGAATCAGCCCCAGCATTTT
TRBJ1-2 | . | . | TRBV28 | CASSSGGLGYTF | TGTGCCAGCAGTAGCGGGGGGCTTGGCTACACCTTC
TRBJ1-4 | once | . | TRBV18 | CASSLLGTNEKLFF | TGTGCCAGCTCACTACTTGGAACTAATGAAAAACTGTTTTTT
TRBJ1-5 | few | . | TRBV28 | CASSLLGTQHF | TGTGCCAGCAGTTTACTCGGGACCCAGCATTTT
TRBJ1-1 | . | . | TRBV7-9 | CASSLTGNTEAFF | TGTGCCAGCAGCTTAACAGGGAACACTGAAGCTTTCTTT
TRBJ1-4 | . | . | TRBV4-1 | CASSQDRKTNEKLFF | TGCGCCAGCAGCCAAGACAGGAAAACTAATGAAAAACTGTTTTTT
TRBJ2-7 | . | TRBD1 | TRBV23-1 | CATTRTGTYEQYF | TGCGCCACCACCCGGACAGGGACCTACGAGCAGTACTTC
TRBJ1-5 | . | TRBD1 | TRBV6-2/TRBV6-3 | CASSPDRAQPQHF | TGTGCCAGCAGTCCCGACAGGGCTCAGCCCCAGCATTTT
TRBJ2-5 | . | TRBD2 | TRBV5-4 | CASSFSGGYETQYF | TGTGCCAGCAGCTTTAGCGGGGGGTATGAGACCCAGTACTTC
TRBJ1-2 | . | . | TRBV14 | CASSPSRGYYGYTF | TGTGCCAGCAGCCCCTCACGGGGTTACTATGGCTACACCTTC
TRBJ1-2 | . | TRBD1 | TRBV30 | CAWSRQGYGYTF | TGTGCCTGGAGTAGACAGGGTTATGGCTACACCTTC
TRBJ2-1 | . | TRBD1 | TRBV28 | CASTLGQINEQFF | TGTGCCAGCACGTTGGGACAGATAAATGAGCAGTTCTTC
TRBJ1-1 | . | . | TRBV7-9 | CASNRGFTEAFF | TGTGCCAGCAACCGCGGGTTCACTGAAGCTTTCTTT
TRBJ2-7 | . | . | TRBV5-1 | CASSKDRSSYEQYF | TGCGCCAGCAGTAAGGACAGAAGCTCCTACGAGCAGTACTTC
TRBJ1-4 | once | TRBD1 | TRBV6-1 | CASSADRLGTNEKLFF | TGTGCCAGCAGTGCGGACAGGCTGGGAACTAATGAAAAACTGTTTTTT
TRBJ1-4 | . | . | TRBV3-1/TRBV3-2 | CASSQRGAAAKLFF | TGTGCCAGCAGCCAGCGGGGGGCAGCCGCAAAACTGTTTTTT
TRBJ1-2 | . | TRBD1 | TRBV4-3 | CASRATYRGAYTF | TGCGCCAGCAGGGCTACTTACAGGGGCGCCTACACCTTC
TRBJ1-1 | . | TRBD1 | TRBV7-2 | CASSLAPRRGQGNPVAFF | TGTGCCAGCAGCTTAGCTCCCCGTAGGGGACAGGGTAATCCCGTTGCTTTCTTT
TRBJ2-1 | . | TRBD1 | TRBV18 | CASTGQGFNEQFF | TGTGCCAGCACGGGACAGGGGTTCAATGAGCAGTTCTTC
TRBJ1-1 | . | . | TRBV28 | CASSQRSMNTEAFF | TGTGCCAGCAGTCAACGGAGTATGAACACTGAAGCTTTCTTT
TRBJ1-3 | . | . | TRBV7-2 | CASSLEAGLGNTIYF | TGTGCCAGCAGCTTAGAGGCGGGCCTGGGGAACACCATATATTTT
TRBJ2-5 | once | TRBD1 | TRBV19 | CASSIGAGGQETQYF | TGTGCCAGTAGTATAGGTGCAGGGGGCCAGGAGACCCAGTACTTC
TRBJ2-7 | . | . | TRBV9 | CASSVEDSGYEQYF | TGTGCCAGCAGCGTAGAGGACTCCGGGTACGAGCAGTACTTC
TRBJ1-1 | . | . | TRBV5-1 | CASSNRALTNEAFF | TGCGCCAGCAGCAACAGGGCATTAACGAATGAAGCTTTCTTT
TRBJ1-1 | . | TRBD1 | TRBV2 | CASSEAGTGPLGAFF | TGTGCCAGCAGTGAAGCCGGGACAGGTCCCCTTGGGGCTTTCTTT
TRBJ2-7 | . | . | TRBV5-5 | CASSLVQYQPYEQYF | TGTGCCAGCAGCTTGGTGCAGTATCAACCCTACGAGCAGTACTTC